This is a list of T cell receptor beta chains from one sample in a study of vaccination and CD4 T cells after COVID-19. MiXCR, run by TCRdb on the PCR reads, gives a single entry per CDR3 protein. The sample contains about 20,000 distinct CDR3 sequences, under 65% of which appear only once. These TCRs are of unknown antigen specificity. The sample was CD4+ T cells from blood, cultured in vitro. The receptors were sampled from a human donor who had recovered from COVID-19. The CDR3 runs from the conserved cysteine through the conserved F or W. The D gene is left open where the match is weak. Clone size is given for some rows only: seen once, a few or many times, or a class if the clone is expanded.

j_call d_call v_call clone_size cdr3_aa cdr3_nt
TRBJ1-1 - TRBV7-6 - CASSLGAARNTEAFF TGTGCCAGCAGCTTAGGGGCAGCCAGGAACACTGAAGCTTTCTTT
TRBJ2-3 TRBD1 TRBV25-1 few CASRRAGGNPTDTQYF TGTGCCAGCAGGCGGGCAGGGGGCAACCCCACAGATACGCAGTATTTT
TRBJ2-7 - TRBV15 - CATSRDPSDGYEQYF TGTGCCACCAGCAGAGATCCCAGCGACGGCTACGAGCAGTACTTC
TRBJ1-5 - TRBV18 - CASSPGEQPQHF TGTGCCAGCTCACCTGGGGAACAGCCCCAGCATTTT
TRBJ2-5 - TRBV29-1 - CSVVRVGGETQYF TGCAGCGTTGTCAGGGTAGGAGGAGAGACCCAGTACTTC
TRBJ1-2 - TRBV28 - CASSLPEIPIYGYTF TGTGCCAGCAGTTTACCGGAAATCCCTATCTATGGCTACACCTTC
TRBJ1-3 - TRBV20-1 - CSARDLGLAGNTIYF TGCAGTGCTAGAGATCTCGGGCTCGCTGGAAACACCATATATTTT
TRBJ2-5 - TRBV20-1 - CSARRPGSAETQYF TGCAGTGCACGGCGGCCCGGGTCCGCAGAGACCCAGTACTTC
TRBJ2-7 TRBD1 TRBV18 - CASSPDRAHEQYF TGTGCCAGCTCACCTGACAGGGCCCACGAGCAGTACTTC
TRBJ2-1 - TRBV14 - CASSQGRFGDEQFF TGTGCCAGCAGCCAAGGGCGATTTGGCGATGAGCAGTTCTTC
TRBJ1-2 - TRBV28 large CASRRDYGYTF TGTGCCAGCCGCCGGGATTATGGCTACACCTTC
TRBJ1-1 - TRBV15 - CATSETGQNTEAFF TGTGCCACCAGCGAGACAGGCCAGAACACTGAAGCTTTCTTT
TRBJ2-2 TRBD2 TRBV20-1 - CSARPAGGPPGELFF TGCAGTGCTAGACCGGCGGGAGGGCCCCCCGGGGAGCTGTTTTTT
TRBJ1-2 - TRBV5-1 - CASSLVLTYGYTF TGCGCCAGCAGCTTGGTACTTACCTATGGCTACACCTTC
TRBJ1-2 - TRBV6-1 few CASNQSLGSCGYTF TGTGCCAGCAACCAGTCCCTGGGGAGTTGCGGCTACACCTTC
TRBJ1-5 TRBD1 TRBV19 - CASTQGAVVQPQHF TGTGCCAGTACCCAGGGGGCAGTGGTTCAGCCCCAGCATTTT
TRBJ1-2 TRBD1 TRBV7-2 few CASSFGQGAVGYTF TGTGCCAGCAGCTTCGGACAGGGGGCTGTTGGCTACACCTTC
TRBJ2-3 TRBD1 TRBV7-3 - CASSLQGTGTDTQYF TGTGCCAGCAGCTTACAGGGGACAGGCACAGATACGCAGTATTTT
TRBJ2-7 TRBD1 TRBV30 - CAWSVRDSRYEQYF TGTGCCTGGAGTGTAAGGGACAGTCGCTACGAGCAGTACTTC
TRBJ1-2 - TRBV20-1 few CSASDPRKVTNYGYTF TGCAGTGCTAGCGATCCTCGTAAGGTCACTAACTATGGCTACACCTTC
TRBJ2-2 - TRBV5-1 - CASSLVGNTGELFF TGCGCCAGCAGCTTGGTTGGGAACACCGGGGAGCTGTTTTTT
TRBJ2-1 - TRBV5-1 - CASSNPQGSNEQFF TGCGCCAGCAGTAACCCCCAGGGTTCCAATGAGCAGTTCTTC
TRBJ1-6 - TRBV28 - CASSLHGAANRNSPLHF TGTGCCAGCAGTTTACATGGGGCAGCCAACCGAAATTCACCCCTCCACTTT
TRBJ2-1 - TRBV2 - CASRGLINEQFF TGTGCCAGCAGAGGACTAATCAATGAGCAGTTCTTC
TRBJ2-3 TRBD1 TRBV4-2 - CASSQARTGDTQYF TGTGCCAGCAGCCAAGCACGGACAGGGGATACGCAGTATTTT
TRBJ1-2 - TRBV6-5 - CASSYGGVAGYTF TGTGCCAGCAGTTACGGGGGGGTTGCGGGCTACACCTTC
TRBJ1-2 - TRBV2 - CASRRGKGDYGYTF TGTGCCAGCAGGCGGGGGAAGGGGGACTATGGCTACACCTTC
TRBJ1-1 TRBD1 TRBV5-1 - CASTHLPGQGGTEAFF TGCGCCAGCACACATTTACCGGGACAGGGAGGCACTGAAGCTTTCTTT
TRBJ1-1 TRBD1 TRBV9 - CASSVQPDRVTEAFF TGTGCCAGCAGCGTCCAACCCGACAGGGTCACTGAAGCTTTCTTT
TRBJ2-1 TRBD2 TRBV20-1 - CSARDHSGNSYNEQFF TGCAGTGCTAGAGACCATAGCGGGAACTCCTACAATGAGCAGTTCTTC
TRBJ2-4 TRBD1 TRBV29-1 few CSVATGPGDIQYF TGCAGCGTTGCGACAGGGCCAGGGGACATTCAGTACTTC
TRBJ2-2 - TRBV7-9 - CASSFPMGRNTGELFF TGTGCCAGCAGCTTCCCAATGGGCCGGAACACCGGGGAGCTGTTTTTT
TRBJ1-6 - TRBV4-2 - CASSQNLGDSPLHF TGTGCCAGCAGCCAGAACCTTGGAGATTCACCCCTCCACTTT
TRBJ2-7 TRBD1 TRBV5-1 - CASSLVTGTYEQYF TGCGCCAGCAGCTTGGTGACAGGGACCTACGAGCAGTACTTC
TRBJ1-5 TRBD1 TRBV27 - CASSLFSLAGGHQPQHF TGTGCCAGCAGTTTGTTTTCGTTAGCAGGGGGACATCAGCCCCAGCATTTT
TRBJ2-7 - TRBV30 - CAWSGTYEQYF TGTGCCTGGAGTGGGACCTACGAGCAGTACTTC
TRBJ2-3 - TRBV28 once CASSLRDFGSTDTQYF TGTGCCAGCAGTTTACGGGACTTTGGTAGCACAGATACGCAGTATTTT
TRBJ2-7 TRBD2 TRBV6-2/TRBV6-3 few CASSYSSRGGRFFSYEQYF TGTGCCAGCAGTTACTCGAGTCGGGGGGGGCGCTTCTTCTCCTACGAGCAGTACTTC
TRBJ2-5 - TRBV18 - CASSPDLTKYF TGTGCCAGCTCACCGGACTTAACCAAGTACTTC
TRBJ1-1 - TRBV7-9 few CASSLGAREAFF TGTGCCAGCAGCTTAGGTGCCAGGGAAGCTTTCTTT
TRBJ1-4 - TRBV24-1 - CATSDLRGKLFF TGTGCCACCAGTGATTTGCGGGGAAAACTGTTTTTT
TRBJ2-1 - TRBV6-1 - CASRVAKTEQNNEQFF TGTGCCAGCAGGGTAGCCAAAACAGAACAGAACAATGAGCAGTTCTTC
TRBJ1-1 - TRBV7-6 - CASSRYAPGTLDTEAFF TGTGCCAGCAGCCGGTATGCTCCAGGGACATTGGACACTGAAGCTTTCTTT
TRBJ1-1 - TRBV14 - CASSQETSRRAEAFF TGTGCCAGCAGCCAAGAGACCTCTCGGAGAGCTGAAGCTTTCTTT
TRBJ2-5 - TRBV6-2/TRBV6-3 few CASSLSLGGSVLETQYF TGTGCCAGCAGTCTATCTCTAGGAGGATCGGTCCTGGAGACCCAGTACTTC
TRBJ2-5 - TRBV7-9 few CASSPQKETQYF TGTGCCAGCAGCCCTCAGAAAGAGACCCAGTACTTC
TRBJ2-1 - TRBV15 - CATSRDLDVSSYNEQFF TGTGCCACCAGCAGAGATCTGGACGTATCCTCCTACAATGAGCAGTTCTTC
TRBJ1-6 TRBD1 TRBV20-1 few CSARDHRGDRTPLHF TGCAGTGCTAGAGACCACAGGGGCGATAGGACACCCCTCCACTTT
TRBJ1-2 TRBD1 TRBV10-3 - CAIRTKLGQVNYGYTF TGTGCTATCAGAACGAAATTGGGACAGGTAAACTATGGCTACACCTTC
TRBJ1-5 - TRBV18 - CASSLGQLANQPQHF TGTGCCAGCTCGCTAGGACAGCTCGCGAATCAGCCCCAGCATTTT
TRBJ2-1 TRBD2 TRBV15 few CATSRGGTSGQNEQFF TGTGCCACCAGCAGAGGAGGGACTAGCGGGCAAAATGAGCAGTTCTTC
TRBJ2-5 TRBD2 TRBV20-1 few CSATRLGASGRGETQYF TGCAGTGCTACTCGCCTTGGGGCTAGCGGGAGGGGGGAGACCCAGTACTTC
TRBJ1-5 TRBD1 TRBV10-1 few CASSRDSQKPQHF TGCGCCAGCTCGAGGGACAGCCAAAAGCCCCAGCATTTT
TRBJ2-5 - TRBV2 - CASLPTGKDQETQYF TGTGCCAGCCTTCCAACAGGGAAAGACCAAGAGACCCAGTACTTC
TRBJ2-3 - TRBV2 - CASSPGQRGDTQYF TGTGCCAGCAGTCCGGGCCAGAGAGGCGATACGCAGTATTTT
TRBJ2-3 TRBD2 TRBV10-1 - CASSYTGLSGSSTDTQYF TGCGCCAGCAGTTATACAGGGCTAAGCGGGAGTAGCACAGATACGCAGTATTTT
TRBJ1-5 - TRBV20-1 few CSAIGGGAGYQPQHF TGCAGTGCCATTGGCGGGGGGGCCGGGTATCAGCCCCAGCATTTT
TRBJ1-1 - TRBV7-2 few CASSLSRNTEAFF TGTGCCAGCAGCTTATCCAGGAACACTGAAGCTTTCTTT
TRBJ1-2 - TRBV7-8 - CASSLQESYGYTF TGTGCCAGCAGCTTACAGGAGTCTTATGGCTACACCTTC